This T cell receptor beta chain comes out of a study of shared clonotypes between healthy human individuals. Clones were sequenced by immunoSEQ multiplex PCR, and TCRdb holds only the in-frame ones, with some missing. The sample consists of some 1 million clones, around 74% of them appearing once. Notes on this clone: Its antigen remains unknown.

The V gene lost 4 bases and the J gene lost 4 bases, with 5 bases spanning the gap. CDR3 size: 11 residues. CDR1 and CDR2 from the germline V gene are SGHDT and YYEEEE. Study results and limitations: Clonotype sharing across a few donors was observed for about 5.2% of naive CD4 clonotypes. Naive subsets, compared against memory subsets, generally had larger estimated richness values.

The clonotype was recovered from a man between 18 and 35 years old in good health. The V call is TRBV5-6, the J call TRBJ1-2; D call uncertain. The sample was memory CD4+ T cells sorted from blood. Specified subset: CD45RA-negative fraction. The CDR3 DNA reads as TGTGCCAGCAGCCGGGCCTATGGCTACACCTTC. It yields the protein CASSRAYGYTF.